These T cell receptor beta chains were read from a single sample in a study of blood T cell repertoires in COVID-19. Produced via immunoSEQ multiplex PCR; TCRdb's table is partial and in-frame only. The sample includes 150,000 to 190,000 clones, about 86% of them seen just once. What was sequenced was PBMCs or T cells enriched from blood (not recorded which). The receptors were gathered from a man aged 45 to 65 who had recovered from COVID-19. CDR3s leave out the opening cysteine and the closing phenylalanine or tryptophan. D genes are given only for firm matches.

d_gene: TRBD2
v_gene: TRBV4-3
CDR3aa: ASSQTPSSGGISYEQY

d_gene: -
v_gene: TRBV6-5
CDR3aa: ASSLEQGAYHSPLH

d_gene: TRBD1
v_gene: TRBV3-1/TRBV3-2
CDR3aa: ASSQTRDRGYEQY

d_gene: -
v_gene: TRBV3-1/TRBV3-2
CDR3aa: ASSQDRAGRQPQH

d_gene: -
v_gene: TRBV6-5
CDR3aa: ASRSNRASNYGYT

d_gene: TRBD2
v_gene: TRBV7-9
CDR3aa: ASSRRTSGGAHEQF

d_gene: -
v_gene: TRBV7-9
CDR3aa: ASSLEEAQKAPYEQY

d_gene: -
v_gene: TRBV7-2
CDR3aa: ASSLDSSYEQY

d_gene: TRBD2
v_gene: TRBV3-1/TRBV3-2
CDR3aa: ASSSGLVYEQY

d_gene: -
v_gene: TRBV7-2
CDR3aa: ASSPWGSALNSPLH